This entry lists 18 T cell receptor beta chains sequenced from one sample in a study of post-analysis software for immune sequencing data. Study conclusions and caveats: TRBV5-6, TRBV5-1 and TRBV20-1 belonged to a set of roughly 5 TRBV segments that were more frequent in patients than controls.

The TCR beta cDNA libraries carried unique molecular identifiers. TCRdb used MiXCR to reprocess the PCR reads, holding one entry per CDR3 protein. Altogether around 710,000 distinct CDR3 sequences are present, just over 45% being singletons, with the ten largest covering 4.9%. These receptors have no known antigen. The sequenced material came from blood. These receptors all stem from a girl under 18 with multiple sclerosis.

The genes are TRBV4-1 and TRBJ1-5; D gene uncertain. The CDR3 length is 18 residues. V shed 1 base and J shed 6 bases, with 22 bases lying between them. Germline V gene sequence: CDR1 MGHRA, CDR2 YSYEKL. The DNA of the CDR3 is TGCGCCAGCAGCCAAGTTGTACGGTGCGCTCCACGCCGTCAGCCCCAGCATTTT. This gives the protein CASSQVVRCAPRRQPQHF.

The rearrangement uses TRBV5-1 and TRBJ2-3, with TRBD1 matching 11 bases. Germline-derived CDR1 and CDR2 are SGHRS and YFSETQ. J lost 6 bases, V lost 1 base, and 7 bases had no gene match. This CDR3 region has 16 residues. The CDR3, as DNA: TGCGCCAGCAGCTTGTTGTCCGGGACAGGGGGGGATACGCAGTATTTT. Its protein product is CASSLLSGTGGDTQYF.

The gene calls are TRBV9 and TRBJ2-1, with 11 bases that match TRBD2. This CDR3 comprises 15 residues. Germline assignment: CDR1 SGDLS and CDR2 YYNGEE. The trim removed 3 bases at V and 9 bases at J, leaving 8 bases unmatched. The CDR3 region is CASSALAGGSSEQFF. In nucleotides, the CDR3 is TGTGCCAGCAGCGCTCTAGCGGGAGGATCCAGTGAGCAGTTCTTC. Based on the CDR3 plus reference TRBV9 and TRBJ2-1, the full variable domain is DSGVTQTPKHLITATGQRVTLRCSPRSGDLSVYWYQQSLDQGLQFLIQYYNGEERAKGNILERFSAQQFPDLHSELNLSSLELGDSALYFCASSALAGGSSEQFFGPGTRLTVL.

The chain is built from TRBV2 and TRBJ2-3, with 7 positions matching TRBD1. The CDR3 extends over 15 amino acids. Germline V lookup: CDR1 SNHLY, CDR2 FYNNEI. With 1 base clipped from V and 3 bases from J, the junction kept 4 bases outside the gene matches. The CDR3, as DNA: TGTGCCAGCAGTGAAGAGGGCAGGGGGACAGATACGCAGTATTTT. Translating gives CASSEEGRGTDTQYF.

The table lists this clonotype with a few counts. This rearrangement joins TRBV15 to TRBJ2-3; 12 bases map to TRBD2. The CDR3 contains 18 residues. The V and J ends lost 7 bases and 0 bases, in that order; junction bases with no gene match: 11. The germline gives CDR1 LNHNV, CDR2 YYDKDF (reference sequence). CDR3: CATTSFELAGGSTDTQYF. CDR3 sequence (DNA): TGTGCCACCACCAGCTTCGAACTAGCGGGAGGAAGCACAGATACGCAGTATTTT.

The sample holds one count of this clonotype. The V gene is TRBV4-3, the J gene TRBJ2-1, with 8 nucleotides matching TRBD2. Germline assignment: CDR1 LGHNA and CDR2 YSLEER. The V gene end was trimmed by 0 bases and the J gene end by 7 bases; junction bases not matched to a gene: 5. This CDR3 has 15 amino acids. In DNA, the CDR3 is TGCGCCAGCAGCCAAGAGCGCGGGGGGAGGAATGAGCAGTTCTTC. This translates into CASSQERGGRNEQFF.

This chain joins TRBV3-1 and TRBJ2-6; D is ambiguous. Trimming took 0 bases from V and 6 from J, leaving 9 bases between them. The germline gives CDR1 LGHDT, CDR2 YNNKEL (reference sequence). The CDR3 length is 15 residues. CDR3 nucleotide sequence: TGTGCCAGCAGCCAAGATTGGCAGGCGGCCAACGTCCTGACTTTC. Encoded protein: CASSQDWQAANVLTF.

The rearrangement links TRBV13 to TRBJ2-4; D remains unclear. The DNA end is more similar to TRBJ2-7, so the J call may be wrong. This CDR3 has 13 amino acids. Germline V gene data show CDR1 as PRHDT and CDR2 as FYEKMQ (reference sequence). The DNA for the CDR3 is TGTGCCAGCAGCTTACTTGAGGCACGCGAGCAGTACTTC. It is translated as CASSLLEAREQYF.

The chain couples TRBV6-5 to TRBJ2-1; TRBD2 matches 9 bases. Germline V gene sequence: CDR1 MNHEY, CDR2 SVGAGI. The junction had 10 bases not matched to a gene; V was cut back by 1 base and J by 3 bases. The length of the CDR3 is 18 residues. CDR3 DNA sequence: TGTGCCAGCAGTTACTTATTAGCGGGAGAGGCAGACTACAATGAGCAGTTCTTC. Protein product: CASSYLLAGEADYNEQFF.

This clonotype has just a few counts. This rearrangement joins TRBV2 to TRBJ2-2; D gene ambiguous. V shed 3 bases and J shed 4 bases, with 6 bases lying between them. CDR1 and CDR2 from the germline V gene are SNHLY and FYNNEI. CDR3 length equals 13 residues. CDR3 nucleotide sequence: TGTGCCAGCAGTGATGAGACCACCGGGGAGCTGTTTTTT. It is translated as CASSDETTGELFF.

This clonotype has just a few counts. This chain connects TRBV20-1 to TRBJ2-1, with D tentatively TRBD2 (5 bases). This CDR3 contains 13 residues. The germline V gene has CDR1 DFQATT and CDR2 SNEGSKA (reference sequence). Trimming pared 6 bases from V and 4 bases from J, leaving 13 bases between. CDR3 loop: CSAASGGYNEQFF. The CDR3 nucleotides read TGCAGTGCCGCCTCCGGCGGGTACAATGAGCAGTTCTTC.

The chain uses TRBV28 and TRBJ1-4, with D possibly being TRBD1 (5 bases). Germline V gives CDR1 MDHEN, CDR2 SYDVKM. The V end lost 8 bases, the J end lost 5 bases, and 9 bases lay between the germline ends. The CDR3 spans 12 residues. The DNA for the CDR3 is TGTGCCAGCCTGGAGGGGAATGAAAAACTGTTTTTT. It translates to CASLEGNEKLFF. Looking up the rest from reference TRBV28 and TRBJ1-4 gives the full variable domain: DVKVTQSSRYLVKRTGEKVFLECVQDMDHENMFWYRQDPGLGLRLIYFSYDVKMKEKGDIPEGYSVSREKKERFSLILESASTNQTSMYLCASLEGNEKLFFGSGTQLSVL.

For this clonotype: At one boundary the junction diverges from the germline segment, which might be a read error. The rearrangement uses TRBV5-1 and TRBJ2-3; maybe TRBD2 (5 bases). This CDR3 is built from 17 residues. Germline V lookup: CDR1 SGHRS, CDR2 YFSETQ. Here the CDR3 DNA reads TGCGCCGGCAGCTTGGGAGCAGGTTCGTCATTCACAGATACGCAGTATTTT. Translation: CAGSLGAGSSFTDTQYF. The full variable domain, with the rest looked up from reference TRBV5-1 and TRBJ2-3, is KAGVTQTPRYLIKTRGQQVTLSCSPISGHRSVSWYQQTPGQGLQFLFEYFSETQRNKGNFPGRFSGRQFSNSRSEMNVSTLELGDSALYLCAGSLGAGSSFTDTQYFGPGTRLTVL.

This clonotype was seen more than once but under ten times. V usage is TRBV5-5 and J usage is TRBJ2-1; 7 bases are a match to TRBD2. Per the germline V gene, CDR1 is SGHKS and CDR2 is YYEKEE (reference sequence). This CDR3 contains 15 residues. The ends lost 7 bases at V and 1 base at J; junction bases unmatched: 8. The CDR3 DNA sequence: TGTGCCAGCGGACTAGGCGTCGGTTCCTACAATGAGCAGTTCTTC. This translates into CASGLGVGSYNEQFF.

This chain uses TRBV29-1 with TRBJ2-4, with D possibly TRBD1 on 6 matching bases. The closer fit of TRBJ2-7 to the DNA end suggests the J call may be wrong. Looked up from germline, CDR1 is SQVTM and CDR2 is ANQGSEA. The CDR3 is 13 residues long. The DNA of the CDR3 is TGCAGCGTTAAACAGGGTTCAAACTACGAGCAGTACTTC. Amino acid sequence: CSVKQGSNYEQYF.

This clonotype has a single count. The chain couples TRBV7-2 to TRBJ2-1, with D unresolved. V was clipped by 0 bases and J by 0 bases, with 9 bases between them. This CDR3 spans 16 amino acids. Germline loops: CDR1 SGHTA, CDR2 FQGNSA. CDR3 sequence reads: CASSLAYWTSYNEQFF. The CDR3, as DNA: TGTGCCAGCAGCTTAGCATACTGGACCTCCTACAATGAGCAGTTCTTC.

This clonotype was found a few times. The junction does not match germline at one end; this may be a read error. The chain couples TRBV7-7 to TRBJ2-3; D possibly corresponds to TRBD2 (6 bases). This CDR3 has 13 amino acids. Germline V gene lookup returns CDR1 SSHAT and CDR2 FNYEAQ (reference sequence). The CDR3 DNA reads as TGTGCTAGCAGTCATCGGGAGACAGATACGCAGTATTTT. This gives the protein CASSHRETDTQYF.

This chain connects TRBV20-1 to TRBJ2-5; 7 positions agree with TRBD1. V gave up 2 bases and J gave up 4 bases; unmatched junction bases: 7. The germline V gene has CDR1 DFQATT and CDR2 SNEGSKA (reference sequence). This CDR3 has 14 residues. CDR3 coding DNA: TGCAGTGCTAGAAAGGGGGCTGGTTTAGAGACCCAGTACTTC. It is translated as CSARKGAGLETQYF.